These 27 T cell receptor beta chains were sequenced from one sample in a study of post-analysis software for immune sequencing data. Points from the study as a whole: Elevated frequency relative to controls characterized 4 or 5 TRBV segments in patients, TRBV5-6, TRBV5-1 and TRBV20-1 among them.

No cognate antigen is known for these TCRs. Unique molecular identifiers had been added to the TCR beta cDNA libraries. TCRdb re-called the PCR reads with MiXCR, one entry per CDR3 protein. The sample yields roughly 800,000 distinct CDR3 sequences, around 50% seen once. Material for sequencing was blood. Receptors were obtained from a girl between 5 and 17 years old with multiple sclerosis.

There are a few counts of this clonotype. The chain employs TRBV7-2 and TRBJ2-3, with 8 bases lining up with TRBD2. Per the germline V gene, CDR1 is SGHTA and CDR2 is FQGNSA. There are 14 residues in the CDR3. V shed 5 bases and J 7 bases; nucleotides not matched to a gene: 8. CDR3 residues: CASSRRLAWNTQYF. CDR3 nucleotides: TGTGCCAGCAGCCGCCGACTAGCGTGGAATACGCAGTATTTT.

The table lists this clonotype with a few counts. The chain is built from TRBV5-1 and TRBJ2-3; no clear D gene. Per the germline V gene, CDR1 is SGHRS and CDR2 is YFSETQ. This CDR3 region has 13 residues. Trimming removed 3 bases at V and 9 bases at J, with 14 bases between. CDR3 in DNA: TGCGCCAGCAGCTCGGTTTTGTCCGACACGCAGTATTTT. Translating it yields CASSSVLSDTQYF.

The rearrangement links TRBV12-3 or TRBV12-4 to TRBJ2-7; D is perhaps TRBD1 (6 bases). Deletions cut 2 bases from V and 1 base from J, with 12 bases between. This CDR3 region has 15 residues. Written as DNA, the CDR3 is TGTGCCAGCAGTTTACTCCCGGACAGTTCCTACGAGCAGTACTTC. Translation gives CASSLLPDSSYEQYF.

V is TRBV7-9 and J is TRBJ1-2; TRBD1 matches 10 bases. J was trimmed by 3 bases and V by 2 bases; bases with no gene match: 6. Per germline, CDR1 SEHNR and CDR2 FQNEAQ (reference sequence). CDR3 size: 16 residues. The CDR3 here is CASSLSRDRGDYGYTF. CDR3 bases: TGTGCCAGCAGCTTATCCCGGGACAGGGGAGACTATGGCTACACCTTC.

This chain uses TRBV6-4 with TRBJ2-1; TRBD1 matches 9 bases. Germline lookup yields CDR1 MRHNA and CDR2 SNTAGT. This CDR3 region has 13 residues. V shed 4 bases and J 10 bases; nucleotides not matched to a gene: 5. The CDR3 region is CASSASGQGEQFF. The CDR3, as DNA: TGTGCCAGCAGTGCCTCGGGACAGGGCGAGCAGTTCTTC.

The gene calls are TRBV6-5 and TRBJ2-1; D could derive from TRBD1 or TRBD2 (5 bases each). The CDR3 runs to 13 residues. Germline V CDR1 and CDR2: MNHEY, SVGAGI. Trimming shortened V by 6 bases and J by 10 bases, and 16 bases separated the two germline ends. In nucleotides, the CDR3 is TGTGCCAGCAGCTCGGGACGGGCTCTAGAGCAGTTCTTC. Amino acid sequence: CASSSGRALEQFF.

This chain uses TRBV2 with TRBJ1-5; TRBD1 matches 9 bases. Germline assignment: CDR1 SNHLY and CDR2 FYNNEI. The J segment lost 2 bases and the V segment lost 6 bases, leaving 5 bases of the junction unmatched. This CDR3 contains 15 residues. DNA of the CDR3: TGTGCCAGCAGATGGACAGGGGAACGCAATCAGCCCCAGCATTTT. Amino acid sequence: CASRWTGERNQPQHF.

V is TRBV28 and J is TRBJ2-3; D gene uncertain. Germline loops: CDR1 MDHEN, CDR2 SYDVKM. The CDR3 runs 18 residues. The germline V and J ends were trimmed by 6 bases and 0 bases, with 22 bases remaining between them. Here the CDR3 reads CASSPAPWAGPSTDTQYF. DNA for the CDR3: TGTGCCAGCAGCCCCGCACCGTGGGCAGGCCCTAGCACAGATACGCAGTATTTT.

This clonotype was picked up a small number of times. The CDR3 reads CATSRARNGEQYF. CDR3 DNA: TGTGCCACCAGCAGAGCGAGGAATGGGGAGCAGTACTTC. The rearrangement joins TRBV15 to TRBJ2-7, with no clear D. Germline lookup yields CDR1 LNHNV and CDR2 YYDKDF (reference sequence). V was clipped by 1 base and J by 7 bases, with 11 bases between them. The CDR3 consists of 13 residues.

The chain has TRBV20-1 and TRBJ1-6, with no clear D. The germline V gene has CDR1 DFQATT and CDR2 SNEGSKA (reference sequence). V gave up 1 base and J gave up 9 bases, with 13 bases separating them. This CDR3 is 14 amino acids long. The chain's CDR3 is CSARAAVEGSPLHF. The CDR3 DNA reads as TGCAGTGCTAGAGCAGCGGTAGAGGGTTCACCCCTCCACTTT.

This clonotype has more than one count but fewer than ten. The V gene is TRBV6-5, the J gene TRBJ1-2; possible D gene TRBD1, 5 bases. CDR1 is MNHEY and CDR2 is SVGAGI in the germline V gene. This CDR3 is 15 amino acids long. Trimming took 8 bases from V and 3 from J, leaving 19 bases between them. CDR3 coding DNA: TGTGCCAGCGACAGTACCGGGGAGAGGGACTATGGCTACACCTTC. It translates to CASDSTGERDYGYTF.

The chain combines TRBV20-1 with TRBJ2-1; 9 nucleotides agree with TRBD2. The V segment lost 5 bases and the J segment 4 bases; nucleotides outside the gene matches: 9. In germline, CDR1 is DFQATT, CDR2 SNEGSKA (reference sequence). This CDR3 spans 15 amino acids. For the CDR3, the DNA is TGCAGTGCTCATCACCGGACTAGCGTGTACAATGAGCAGTTCTTC. This translates into CSAHHRTSVYNEQFF.

The chain is built from TRBV6-5 and TRBJ2-1; D is unresolved. The germline gives CDR1 MNHEY, CDR2 SVGAGI. The CDR3 spans 16 residues. The V end was cut by 7 bases, the J end by 0 bases, with 16 bases between. The CDR3 DNA sequence: TGTGCCAGCACCCAGAGGTCCCTCAGCTCCTACAATGAGCAGTTCTTC. It is translated as CASTQRSLSSYNEQFF.

This clonotype has just a few counts. The chain uses TRBV7-9 and TRBJ1-2; D call uncertain. Germline V gene lookup returns CDR1 SEHNR and CDR2 FQNEAQ (reference sequence). The CDR3 is 14 residues long. Trimming pared 7 bases from V and 2 bases from J, leaving 14 bases between. Here the CDR3 reads CASTTPGGNYGYTF. CDR3 DNA: TGTGCCAGCACCACCCCTGGAGGGAACTATGGCTACACCTTC.

This chain links TRBV10-3 with TRBJ2-7, with 9 bases aligning to TRBD1. Germline assignment: CDR1 ENHRY and CDR2 SYGVKD. The ends lost 5 bases at V and 6 bases at J; junction bases unmatched: 8. The length of the CDR3 is 14 residues. DNA of the CDR3: TGTGCCATCAGTTCCGGGACAGGGTTTAGCGAGCAGTACTTC. It translates to CAISSGTGFSEQYF.

The chain is built from TRBV12-3 or TRBV12-4 and TRBJ2-7; D might be TRBD1 (6 bases). V lost 3 bases to trimming and J lost 7 bases, with 13 bases between them. The CDR3 is made up of 13 amino acids. CDR3 sequence reads: CASSFNRDGEQYF. The DNA for the CDR3 is TGTGCCAGCAGTTTCAACAGGGATGGTGAGCAGTACTTC.

V is TRBV5-1 and J is TRBJ1-1; D perhaps matches TRBD1 (5 bases). Trimming left V 4 bases short and J 4 bases short, with 14 bases between. This CDR3 has 14 residues. Germline CDR1 and CDR2: SGHRS and YFSETQ. CDR3 in amino acids: CASSPKGFPTEAFF. The CDR3, as DNA: TGCGCCAGCAGCCCCAAGGGGTTCCCCACTGAAGCTTTCTTT.

This rearrangement joins TRBV20-1 to TRBJ2-1; possible D gene TRBD2, 6 bases. CDR1 and CDR2 from the germline V gene are DFQATT and SNEGSKA (reference sequence). The CDR3 covers 18 residues. Trimming shortened V by 6 bases and J by 0 bases, and 24 bases separated the two germline ends. CDR3 loop: CSAQQPVQRANSYNEQFF. CDR3 nucleotides: TGCAGTGCCCAACAACCTGTACAGCGGGCGAACTCCTACAATGAGCAGTTCTTC.

This chain links TRBV10-3 with TRBJ2-7; 10 bases map to TRBD2. After removal of 5 bases from V and 3 bases from J, the junction contained 4 bases not matched to a gene. Germline lookup yields CDR1 ENHRY and CDR2 SYGVKD. The CDR3 is 14 residues long. CDR3 sequence: CAISKLAGNYEQYF. CDR3 coding DNA: TGTGCCATCAGTAAACTAGCGGGGAACTACGAGCAGTACTTC.

The chain combines TRBV20-1 with TRBJ2-1; 13 bases map to TRBD2. J gave up 8 bases and V 6 bases, and 10 bases lay outside the gene matches. CDR1 DFQATT and CDR2 SNEGSKA come from the germline V gene (reference sequence). The CDR3 is made up of 15 amino acids. CDR3 DNA sequence: TGCAGTGCAGACCGGACTAGCGGGAGACGGTATGAGCAGTTCTTC. Translating gives CSADRTSGRRYEQFF.

The chain joins TRBV13 to TRBJ2-1; TRBD2 agrees at 7 bases. With 1 base clipped from V and 1 base from J, the junction kept 7 bases outside the gene matches. Germline lookup yields CDR1 PRHDT and CDR2 FYEKMQ (reference sequence). The CDR3 extends over 17 amino acids. The CDR3, as DNA: TGTGCCAGCAGCTTAGTGTTGGCGGGAGTGTCCTACAATGAGCAGTTCTTC. As protein: CASSLVLAGVSYNEQFF.

CDR3 nucleotides: TGCAGTGCTAGTTTGTTAGCGAGCTCCTACAATGAGCAGTTCTTC. Its translation: CSASLLASSYNEQFF. The V and J genes are TRBV20-1 and TRBJ2-1, with a tentative D call TRBD2 (5 bases). The CDR3 is made up of 15 amino acids. V lost 3 bases and J 0 bases, leaving 12 bases between the germline ends. The germline CDR1 and CDR2 sequences are DFQATT and SNEGSKA (reference sequence).

This clonotype was observed a handful of times. The chain links TRBV5-1 to TRBJ2-5; the D gene could be TRBD1 or TRBD2 (5 bases each). Germline assignment: CDR1 SGHRS and CDR2 YFSETQ. Trimming pared 4 bases from V and 7 bases from J, leaving 11 bases between. CDR3 size: 12 residues. CDR3 bases: TGCGCCAGCAGCAAGAGGGGTGCGACCCAGTACTTC. It encodes CASSKRGATQYF.

The chain is built from TRBV5-1 and TRBJ2-5; TRBD1 matches at 7 bases. CDR3 length: 15 residues. Germline values: CDR1 SGHRS, CDR2 YFSETQ. Unmatched junction bases numbered 10, after V lost 3 bases and J lost 5 bases. The CDR3 coding sequence is TGCGCCAGCAGCTCCGTCCCGACAGGGTCGGAGACCCAGTACTTC. It codes for CASSSVPTGSETQYF.

This clonotype was observed a few times. The CDR3 loop is CASSFSDPAYEQYF. CDR3 nucleotides: TGCGCCAGCAGCTTTTCTGACCCTGCCTACGAGCAGTACTTC. J is TRBJ2-7 and V is TRBV5-1; D is unclear. This CDR3 is built from 14 residues. The V end was cut by 2 bases, the J end by 2 bases, with 11 bases between. Germline V gene lookup returns CDR1 SGHRS and CDR2 YFSETQ.

The V gene is TRBV6-1, the J gene TRBJ2-7, with 11 bases identical to TRBD2. The CDR3 loop spans 17 amino acids. The germline V gene has CDR1 MNHNS and CDR2 SASEGT. Germline trimming cut 6 bases from V and 2 bases from J; bases unmatched to any gene: 12. CDR3 DNA: TGTGCCAGCAGCCACGGGGGGACTAGCGGATCCGCCTACGAGCAGTACTTC. Encoded protein: CASSHGGTSGSAYEQYF.

The rearrangement joins TRBV7-3 to TRBJ2-1; 9 nucleotides align to TRBD2. The ends lost 2 bases at V and 5 bases at J; junction bases unmatched: 7. This CDR3 has 16 amino acids. Germline V gene data show CDR1 as SGHTA and CDR2 as FQGTGA. Here the CDR3 reads CASSLVGGRGNNEQFF. The CDR3 nucleotides are TGTGCCAGCAGCTTAGTGGGCGGGAGGGGAAACAATGAGCAGTTCTTC.